This T cell receptor beta chain was sequenced during a study of cytomegalovirus exposure and HLA in healthy donors. The length of the CDR3 is 15 residues. With V trimmed by 2 bases and J by 1 base, 4 bases remained unmatched. Germline V gene sequence: CDR1 MDHEN, CDR2 SYDVKM. Method: immunoSEQ multiplex PCR; TCRdb's copy keeps in-frame clones and lacks some. The sample records about 360,000 clones, roughly 89% being singletons. The sequencing input was PBMCs. The sequence was collected from a woman between 18 and 29 years old in good health and CMV-seronegative. V usage is TRBV28 and J usage is TRBJ1-2; TRBD1 matches 7 bases. The CDR3 sequence: CASSLRGPINYGYTF. The CDR3 DNA sequence: TGTGCCAGCAGTTTAAGGGGGCCGATTAACTATGGCTACACCTTC.